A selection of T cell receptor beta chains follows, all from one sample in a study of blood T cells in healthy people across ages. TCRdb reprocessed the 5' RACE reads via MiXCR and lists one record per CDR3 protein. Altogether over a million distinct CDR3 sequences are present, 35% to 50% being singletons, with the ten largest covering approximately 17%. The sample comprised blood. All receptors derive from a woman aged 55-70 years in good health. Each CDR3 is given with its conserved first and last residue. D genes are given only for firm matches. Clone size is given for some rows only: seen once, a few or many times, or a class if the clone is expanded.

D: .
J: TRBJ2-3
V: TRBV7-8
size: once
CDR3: CASSLPDIKHTDTQYF
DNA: TGTGCCAGCAGCTTGCCAGACATCAAGCACACAGATACGCAGTATTTT

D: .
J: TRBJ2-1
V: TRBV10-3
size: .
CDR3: CAIGETGLAGYNEQFF
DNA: TGTGCCATCGGTGAAACGGGCCTAGCCGGTTACAATGAGCAGTTCTTC

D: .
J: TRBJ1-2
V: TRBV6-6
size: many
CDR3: CASSYSDSRDYGYTF
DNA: TGTGCCAGCAGTTACTCGGACAGCCGAGACTATGGCTACACCTTC

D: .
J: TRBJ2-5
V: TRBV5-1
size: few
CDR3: CASRKTGSSDETQYF
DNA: TGCGCCAGCAGAAAGACAGGTTCCTCGGACGAGACCCAGTACTTC

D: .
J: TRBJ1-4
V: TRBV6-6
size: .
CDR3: CASRADEKLFF
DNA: TGTGCCAGCAGGGCAGATGAAAAACTGTTTTTT

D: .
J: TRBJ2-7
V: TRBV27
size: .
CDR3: CASSWGEGEQYF
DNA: TGTGCCAGCAGTTGGGGAGAGGGCGAGCAGTACTTC

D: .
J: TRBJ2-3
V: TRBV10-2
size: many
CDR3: CASSATTDTQYF
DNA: TGTGCCAGCAGCGCAACCACAGATACGCAGTATTTT

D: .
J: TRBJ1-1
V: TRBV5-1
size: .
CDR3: CASSLGGGRIEAFF
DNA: TGCGCCAGCAGCTTGGGGGGCGGGAGAATTGAAGCTTTCTTT

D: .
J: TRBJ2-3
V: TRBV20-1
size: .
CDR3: CSATPWRASTDTQYF
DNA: TGCAGTGCCACACCTTGGAGGGCTAGCACAGATACGCAGTATTTT

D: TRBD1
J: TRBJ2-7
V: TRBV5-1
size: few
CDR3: CASSLTGGDEQYF
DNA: TGCGCCAGCAGCCTGACAGGGGGGGACGAGCAGTACTTC

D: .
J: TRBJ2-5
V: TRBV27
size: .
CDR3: CASSLGIRAQETQYF
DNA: TGTGCCAGCAGTCTCGGCATCAGGGCTCAAGAGACCCAGTACTTC

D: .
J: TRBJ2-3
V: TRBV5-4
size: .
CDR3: CASSRASPNTQYF
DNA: TGTGCCAGCTCTCGGGCGTCCCCCAATACGCAGTATTTT

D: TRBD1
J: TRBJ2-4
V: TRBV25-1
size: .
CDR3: CASSESRDSYGLAKNIQYF
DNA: TGTGCCAGCAGTGAATCTCGGGACAGTTATGGCCTAGCCAAAAACATTCAGTACTTC

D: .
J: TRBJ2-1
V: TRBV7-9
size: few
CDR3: CASSPGTRIYNEQFF
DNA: TGTGCCAGCAGCCCCGGGACTCGGATTTACAATGAGCAGTTCTTC

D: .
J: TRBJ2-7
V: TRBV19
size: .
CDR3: CASSIDLANEQYF
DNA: TGTGCCAGTAGTATAGATCTGGCCAACGAGCAGTACTTC

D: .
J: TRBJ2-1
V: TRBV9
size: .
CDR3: CASSVNVVTYNEQFF
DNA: TGTGCCAGCAGCGTAAACGTAGTCACCTACAATGAGCAGTTCTTC

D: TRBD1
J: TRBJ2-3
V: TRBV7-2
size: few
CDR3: CASSPPGQGKDTQYF
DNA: TGTGCCAGCAGCCCCCCAGGACAGGGGAAGGATACGCAGTATTTT

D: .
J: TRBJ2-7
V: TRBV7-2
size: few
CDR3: CASSFKTRNYEQYF
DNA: TGTGCCAGCAGCTTTAAAACTCGAAACTACGAGCAGTACTTC

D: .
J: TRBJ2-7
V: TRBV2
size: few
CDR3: CASRKDTSYEQYF
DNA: TGTGCCAGCAGAAAGGACACCTCCTACGAGCAGTACTTC

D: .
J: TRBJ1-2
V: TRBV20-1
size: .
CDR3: CSASDRINYGYTF
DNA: TGCAGTGCTTCAGACAGGATCAACTATGGCTACACCTTC

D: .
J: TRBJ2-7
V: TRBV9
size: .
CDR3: CASSGALVETRYF
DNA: TGTGCCAGCAGCGGGGCCTTGGTAGAGACCCGGTACTTC

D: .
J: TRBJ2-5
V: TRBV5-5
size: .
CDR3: CASSCGLQETQYF
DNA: TGTGCCAGCAGTTGTGGACTGCAAGAGACCCAGTACTTC

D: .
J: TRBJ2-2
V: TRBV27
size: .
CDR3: CASSPRTVSPTGELFF
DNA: TGTGCCAGCAGTCCCCGGACAGTGTCCCCCACCGGGGAGCTGTTTTTT

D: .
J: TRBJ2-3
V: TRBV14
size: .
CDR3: CASRSQHSSTDTQYF
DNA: TGTGCCAGCCGATCCCAGCATAGTAGCACAGATACGCAGTATTTT

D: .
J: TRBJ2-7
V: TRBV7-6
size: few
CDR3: CASSSLLPYEQYF
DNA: TGTGCCAGCAGCTCCCTCTTGCCATACGAGCAGTACTTC

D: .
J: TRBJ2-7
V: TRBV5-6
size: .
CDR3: CASSLDLTPKTYEQYF
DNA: TGTGCCAGCAGCTTGGATTTGACACCAAAGACCTACGAGCAGTACTTC

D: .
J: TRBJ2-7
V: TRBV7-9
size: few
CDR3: CASSTPQERVPYEQYF
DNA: TGTGCCAGCAGCACACCACAGGAAAGGGTGCCCTACGAGCAGTACTTC

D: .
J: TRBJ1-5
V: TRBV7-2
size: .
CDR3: CASSLIAGQPQHF
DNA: TGTGCCAGCAGCTTAATTGCAGGACAGCCCCAGCATTTT

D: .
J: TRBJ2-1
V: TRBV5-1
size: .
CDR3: CASSLGLGGAGSYNEQFF
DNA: TGCGCCAGCAGCTTGGGTCTCGGGGGAGCGGGCTCCTACAATGAGCAGTTCTTC